Listed here are 27 T cell receptor beta chains from one sample, sequenced in a study of spatial heterogeneity in lung cancer. Time point in this sample: sample taken at primary tumor resection. These receptors have no identified antigens. In TCRdb, the 5' RACE reads were re-called with MiXCR into one record per CDR3 protein. The data show over 4,500 distinct CDR3 sequences, with 22% seen just once and 8% to 10% held by the top ten. Overall study results and limits: Within tumors, counts of expanded alpha and beta TCRs tracked tumor mutation counts.

The specimen comprised lung tumor tissue, sampled at surgery. Source of these receptors: a male donor with early-stage non-small cell lung cancer.

This clonotype was counted between two and nine times. The rearrangement joins TRBV24-1 to TRBJ2-7, with 8 bases aligning to TRBD1. The CDR3 extends over 16 amino acids. The V gene's germline CDR1 is KGHDR and CDR2 SFDVKD. J gave up 6 bases and V 3 bases, and 12 bases lay outside the gene matches. The CDR3 sequence: CATSDPAGQGSTEQYF. The CDR3 nucleotides read TGTGCCACCAGTGATCCGGCCGGACAGGGATCAACCGAGCAGTACTTC.

The chain couples TRBV5-1 to TRBJ2-1; 10 nucleotides align to TRBD2. The CDR3 is made up of 14 amino acids. The V and J ends lost 3 bases and 9 bases, in that order; junction bases with no gene match: 6. The germline gives CDR1 SGHRS, CDR2 YFSETQ. The CDR3 coding sequence is TGCGCCAGCAGCTGGACTAGCGGCTTGCCTGAGCAGTTCTTC. It specifies CASSWTSGLPEQFF.

Sample share makes this clonotype medium-sized (0.01 to 0.1%). The V gene is TRBV12-3 or TRBV12-4, the J gene TRBJ1-2; a weak D match, TRBD1 (6 bases). Trimming pared 4 bases from V and 8 bases from J, leaving 14 bases between. The CDR3 spans 13 residues. This CDR3 is CASSSSSGVGYTF. CDR3 sequence (DNA): TGTGCCAGCAGTTCCTCCTCAGGGGTGGGCTACACCTTC.

This CDR3 reads CASSSQFRLSDTQYF. The CDR3 nucleotides are TGTGCCAGCAGCTCCCAGTTTAGACTTTCAGATACGCAGTATTTT. This chain joins TRBV7-8 and TRBJ2-3; D unclear. The CDR3 is 15 residues long. V was trimmed by 4 bases and J by 4 bases, leaving 15 bases between them. Germline V CDR1 and CDR2: SGHVS, FQNEAQ.

This chain joins TRBV7-2 and TRBJ2-1; tentative D call: TRBD2 (6 bases). CDR1 is SGHTA, CDR2 FQGNSA, per germline. This CDR3 comprises 12 residues. V lost 4 bases to trimming and J lost 6 bases, with 7 bases between them. The CDR3: CASSYSGNEQFF. CDR3 DNA: TGTGCCAGCAGCTATAGCGGCAATGAGCAGTTCTTC. The full variable domain, rest sourced from reference TRBV7-2 and TRBJ2-1, is GAGVSQSPSNKVTEKGKDVELRCDPISGHTALYWYRQSLGQGLEFLIYFQGNSAPDKSGLPSDRFSAERTGGSVSTLTIQRTQQEDSAVYLCASSYSGNEQFFGPGTRLTVL.

This chain uses TRBV20-1 with TRBJ1-5; 10 positions match TRBD1. The CDR3 spans 14 residues. Germline V gene data show CDR1 as DFQATT and CDR2 as SNEGSKA (reference sequence). V lost 2 bases to trimming and J lost 7 bases; unmatched junction nucleotides: 5. CDR3 amino acids: CSARKGQGRQPQHF. The CDR3 DNA sequence: TGCAGTGCTAGAAAGGGACAGGGGAGGCAGCCCCAGCATTTT.

This clonotype counts as medium-sized (0.01 to 0.1%). The chain combines TRBV29-1 with TRBJ2-6; D not certain. The CDR3 runs to 16 residues. The germline V gene has CDR1 SQVTM and CDR2 ANQGSEA. V lost 0 bases, J lost 1 base, and 10 bases lay in between. The CDR3 region has the DNA TGCAGCGTTGAAGAGGACGGCACTTCTGGGGCCAACGTCCTGACTTTC. It is translated as CSVEEDGTSGANVLTF.

V and J are TRBV9 and TRBJ2-3, with TRBD2 matching over 8 bases. The CDR3 runs 15 residues. V was clipped by 4 bases and J by 4 bases; unmatched bases: 8. The germline gives CDR1 SGDLS, CDR2 YYNGEE. Here the CDR3 reads CASSIGLAGADTQYF. In DNA form, the CDR3 reads TGTGCCAGCAGCATTGGACTAGCCGGCGCAGATACGCAGTATTTT. Variable domain in full (rest from reference TRBV9 and TRBJ2-3): DSGVTQTPKHLITATGQRVTLRCSPRSGDLSVYWYQQSLDQGLQFLIQYYNGEERAKGNILERFSAQQFPDLHSELNLSSLELGDSALYFCASSIGLAGADTQYFGPGTRLTVL.

By proportion, this clonotype is medium-sized. This chain connects TRBV7-3 to TRBJ2-3; 9 positions agree with TRBD2. CDR3 length equals 16 residues. Germline lookup yields CDR1 SGHTA and CDR2 FQGTGA. The V segment lost 3 bases and the J segment 2 bases; nucleotides outside the gene matches: 6. CDR3 sequence (DNA): TGTGCCAGCAGCTTCCTAGGCGGGAGGGTCACAGATACGCAGTATTTT. This gives the protein CASSFLGGRVTDTQYF.

The chain joins TRBV7-2 to TRBJ1-1; D possibly corresponds to TRBD1 (6 bases). Germline CDR1 reads SGHTA; CDR2 reads FQGNSA. V was pared by 1 base and J by 5 bases, with 11 bases between. The CDR3 spans 14 residues. CDR3 amino acids: CASSLVVGATEAFF. As DNA, the CDR3 is TGTGCCAGCAGCTTAGTTGTGGGGGCGACTGAAGCTTTCTTT.

This clonotype was seen just once. J is TRBJ2-5 and V is TRBV5-5, with 11 positions matching TRBD2. The J segment lost 6 bases and the V segment lost 5 bases, leaving 9 bases of the junction unmatched. The CDR3 consists of 15 residues. From germline, CDR1 is SGHKS and CDR2 YYEKEE (reference sequence). The CDR3 coding sequence is TGTGCCAGCAGTCTTAGCGGGAGGGCCGGAAAGACCCAGTACTTC. Protein sequence: CASSLSGRAGKTQYF.

The CDR3: CASSPGDGSPLHF. The CDR3 DNA reads as TGCGCCAGCAGCCCAGGGGACGGTTCACCCCTCCACTTT. The V and J genes are TRBV4-1 and TRBJ1-6; D possibly corresponds to TRBD1 (6 bases). Germline CDR1 and CDR2: MGHRA and YSYEKL. Trimming removed 4 bases at V and 9 bases at J, with 10 bases between. The CDR3 totals 13 residues.

In its sample, this clonotype is medium-sized. The gene calls are TRBV7-2 and TRBJ2-7; D gene uncertain. CDR1 is SGHTA and CDR2 is FQGNSA in the germline V gene. V dropped 1 base and J dropped 0 bases, with 13 bases sitting between them. The CDR3 sequence is 16 residues long. CDR3 bases: TGTGCCAGCAGCTTAGTTTTTAAAACCGGCTCCTACGAGCAGTACTTC. Translating gives CASSLVFKTGSYEQYF.

This clonotype is labeled medium-sized. The chain links TRBV7-2 to TRBJ2-6; 7 nucleotides agree with TRBD1. The CDR3 has 15 residues. Trimming removed 6 bases from V and 1 base from J; junction bases left unmatched: 3. Germline loops: CDR1 SGHTA, CDR2 FQGNSA. The CDR3 DNA reads as TGTGCCAGCAGACTGGACAGGTCTGGGGCCAACGTCCTGACTTTC. Its protein is CASRLDRSGANVLTF.

By frequency in the sample, this clonotype is large. The chain uses TRBV2 and TRBJ2-7; D perhaps matches TRBD1 (5 bases). Germline V gene data show CDR1 as SNHLY and CDR2 as FYNNEI. Trimming took off 8 bases at V and 1 base at J, with 21 bases between the two ends. The CDR3 length is 16 residues. CDR3 nucleotides: TGTGCCAGCGGGTGGGGCCCTATTAAAGATTCCTACGAGCAGTACTTC. Protein: CASGWGPIKDSYEQYF.

In this sample, this clonotype is medium-sized (0.01 to 0.1%). The rearrangement joins TRBV20-1 to TRBJ2-7; D is possibly TRBD1 or TRBD2 (5 bases each). Trimming took 6 bases from V and 4 from J, leaving 19 bases between them. Germline-derived CDR1 and CDR2 are DFQATT and SNEGSKA (reference sequence). The CDR3 spans 14 residues. CDR3 sequence reads: CSAAGAESRYEQYF. The CDR3 bases are TGCAGTGCCGCCGGGGCCGAATCCAGGTACGAGCAGTACTTC.

V and J are TRBV4-1 and TRBJ1-1; 7 nucleotides line up with TRBD1. V dropped 1 base and J dropped 5; count of bases not matched to a gene: 10. Looked up from germline, CDR1 is MGHRA and CDR2 is YSYEKL. The CDR3 has 16 residues. For the CDR3, the DNA is TGCGCCAGCAGCCAAGTACCGTCACAGGGGAGAACTGAAGCTTTCTTT. Amino acids: CASSQVPSQGRTEAFF.

In its sample, this clonotype ranks as medium-sized. The chain recombines TRBV30 with TRBJ2-3; D perhaps matches TRBD2 (6 bases). CDR1 is GTSNPN and CDR2 is SVGIG in the germline V gene (reference sequence). V dropped 7 bases and J dropped 5 bases, with 19 bases sitting between them. The CDR3 is 14 residues long. The CDR3 coding sequence is TGTGCCTTCCCCCCCTCACCGGGGGTAGATACGCAGTATTTT. This gives the protein CAFPPSPGVDTQYF.

The V gene is TRBV19, the J gene TRBJ2-1; 7 bases match TRBD2. The J segment lost 0 bases and the V segment lost 1 base, leaving 3 bases of the junction unmatched. Germline assignment: CDR1 LNHDA and CDR2 SQIVND (reference sequence). This CDR3 has 16 residues. CDR3 loop: CASSIGGGGSYNEQFF. The CDR3 bases are TGTGCCAGTAGTATAGGCGGCGGGGGCTCCTACAATGAGCAGTTCTTC.

By sample share, this clonotype is large. This sequence joins TRBV7-2 and TRBJ2-1; no clear D. The CDR3 runs to 13 residues. V lost 6 bases, J lost 5 bases, and 11 bases lay in between. Germline V gives CDR1 SGHTA, CDR2 FQGNSA. The CDR3 protein is CASSPSRDNEQFF. The CDR3 DNA reads as TGTGCCAGCAGTCCATCAAGAGACAATGAGCAGTTCTTC.

This clonotype ranks as medium-sized (0.01 to 0.1%). The V gene is TRBV20-1, the J gene TRBJ2-4; 9 bases line up with TRBD1. The CDR3 length is 15 residues. The V gene's germline CDR1 is DFQATT and CDR2 SNEGSKA (reference sequence). Trimming at V came to 1 base and at J to 3 bases, leaving 4 bases not matched to a gene. DNA for the CDR3: TGCAGTGCTAGAGGGACAGGGGTGGGCAAAAACATTCAGTACTTC. This translates into CSARGTGVGKNIQYF.

The V call is TRBV7-9, the J call TRBJ1-5; no firm D call. From germline, CDR1 is SEHNR and CDR2 FQNEAQ (reference sequence). This CDR3 is built from 13 residues. Trimming cost V 5 bases and J 7 bases, with 12 bases left between them. CDR3 sequence (DNA): TGTGCCAGCAGCCGACAACGTGGGCAGCCCCAGCATTTT. Protein sequence: CASSRQRGQPQHF.

This clonotype is medium-sized (0.01 to 0.1%) in the sample. The chain couples TRBV20-1 to TRBJ2-7; 12 bases line up with TRBD2. V shed 2 bases, J shed 3 bases, and the junction held 11 bases outside the gene matches. Germline V gives CDR1 DFQATT, CDR2 SNEGSKA (reference sequence). The CDR3 contains 17 residues. CDR3 nucleotide sequence: TGCAGTGCTAGAACTGTGACTAGCGGGGGTTATCGCTACGAGCAGTACTTC. As protein: CSARTVTSGGYRYEQYF.

The chain recombines TRBV12-3 or TRBV12-4 with TRBJ1-5; D is undetermined. The CDR3 contains 12 residues. Deletions cut 7 bases from V and 6 bases from J, with 10 bases between. CDR3 coding DNA: TGTGCCAGCAAGAGGGAGGGTCAGCCCCAGCATTTT. Translation gives CASKREGQPQHF.

This clonotype was seen more than once but under ten times. CDR3 sequence reads: CSARTVNSNQPQHF. CDR3 in DNA: TGCAGTGCTAGGACAGTTAATAGCAATCAGCCCCAGCATTTT. The chain combines TRBV20-1 with TRBJ1-5, with D possibly being TRBD1 (5 bases). CDR3 length: 14 residues. V lost 3 bases to trimming and J lost 0 bases, with 9 bases between them. Per the germline V gene, CDR1 is DFQATT and CDR2 is SNEGSKA (reference sequence).

This clonotype is medium-sized in the sample. The chain joins TRBV5-8 to TRBJ2-5; D is uncertain. Between the trimmed V and J ends, which lost 2 bases and 1 base, there was a span of 3 bases. Germline loops: CDR1 SGHTS, CDR2 YDEGEE. The CDR3 is 12 amino acids. DNA for the CDR3: TGTGCCAGCAGCTTAGTCCAAGAGACCCAGTACTTC. Translated, it gives CASSLVQETQYF.

This chain joins TRBV11-2 and TRBJ2-4; TRBD1 is a possible D gene (6 bases). Deletions cut 2 bases from V and 8 bases from J, with 10 bases between. The CDR3 is 13 residues long. Germline V gene sequence: CDR1 SGHAT, CDR2 FQNNGV. The CDR3 region has the DNA TGTGCCAGCAGCTTATTCAGGGGTGACATTCAGTACTTC. It codes for CASSLFRGDIQYF.